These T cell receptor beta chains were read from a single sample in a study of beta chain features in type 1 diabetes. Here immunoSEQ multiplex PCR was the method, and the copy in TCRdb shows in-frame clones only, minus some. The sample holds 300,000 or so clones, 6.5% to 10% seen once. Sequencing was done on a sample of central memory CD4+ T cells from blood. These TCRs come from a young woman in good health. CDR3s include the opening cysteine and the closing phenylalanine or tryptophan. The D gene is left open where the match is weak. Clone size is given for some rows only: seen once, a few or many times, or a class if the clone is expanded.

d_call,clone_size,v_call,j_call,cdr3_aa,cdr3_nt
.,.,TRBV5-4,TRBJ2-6,CASGRSGANVLTF,TGTGCCAGTGGACGCTCTGGGGCCAACGTCCTGACTTTC
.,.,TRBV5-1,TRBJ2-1,CASSKDQGSSYNEQFF,TGCGCCAGCAGCAAAGATCAGGGTAGCTCCTACAATGAGCAGTTCTTC
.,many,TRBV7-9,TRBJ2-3,CASSLASTDTQYF,TGTGCCAGCAGCTTGGCGAGCACAGATACGCAGTATTTT
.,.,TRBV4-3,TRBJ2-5,CASSQDGDSQETQYF,TGCGCCAGCAGCCAAGATGGAGACAGTCAAGAGACCCAGTACTTC
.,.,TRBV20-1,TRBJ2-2,CSGLGAGELFF,TGCAGTGGATTGGGTGCCGGGGAGCTGTTTTTT
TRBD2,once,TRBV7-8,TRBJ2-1,CASSTQTSGPANEQFF,TGTGCCAGCAGCACCCAGACTAGCGGACCCGCCAATGAGCAGTTCTTC
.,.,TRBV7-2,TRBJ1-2,CASSPLTAGALYGYTF,TGTGCCAGCAGCCCGCTGACAGCCGGGGCTCTATATGGCTACACCTTC
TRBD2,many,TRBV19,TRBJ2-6,CASSILSGRKNGANVLTF,TGTGCCAGTAGTATCCTTAGCGGGAGAAAGAATGGGGCCAACGTCCTGACTTTC
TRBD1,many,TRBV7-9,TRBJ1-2,CASALGQTNYGYTF,TGTGCCAGCGCCCTGGGACAGACCAACTATGGCTACACCTTC
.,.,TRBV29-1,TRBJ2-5,CSVDRGAQETQYF,TGCAGCGTTGATCGGGGGGCCCAAGAGACCCAGTACTTC
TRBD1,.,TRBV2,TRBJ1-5,CASSHDRENQPQHF,TGTGCCAGCAGCCACGACAGGGAGAATCAGCCCCAGCATTTT
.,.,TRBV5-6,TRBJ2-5,CASSLRRGGIETQYF,TGTGCCAGCAGCTTAAGGAGGGGTGGGATAGAGACCCAGTACTTC
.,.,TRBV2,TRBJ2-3,CASSLSRVDTQYF,TGTGCCAGCAGTTTATCTAGGGTGGATACGCAGTATTTT
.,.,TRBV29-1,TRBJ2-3,CSVEDRTKHSTDTQYF,TGCAGCGTTGAAGATAGAACAAAGCACAGCACAGATACGCAGTATTTT
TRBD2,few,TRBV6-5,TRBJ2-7,CASSWWREAYYEQYF,TGTGCCAGCAGTTGGTGGCGGGAGGCCTACTACGAGCAGTACTTC
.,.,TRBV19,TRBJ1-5,CASSPPVSGNQPQHF,TGTGCCAGTAGTCCCCCGGTGAGTGGCAATCAGCCCCAGCATTTT
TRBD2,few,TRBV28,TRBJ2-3,CASSIDEFLAGTDTQYF,TGTGCCAGCAGCATCGATGAATTTCTAGCGGGAACAGATACGCAGTATTTT
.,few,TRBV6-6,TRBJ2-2,CASRASVNTGELFF,TGTGCCAGCAGGGCTAGCGTGAACACCGGGGAGCTGTTTTTT
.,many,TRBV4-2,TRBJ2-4,CASSQVGRLNIQYF,TGTGCCAGCAGCCAAGTCGGCAGGCTAAACATTCAGTACTTC
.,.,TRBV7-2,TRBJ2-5,CASSLAQGGTQYF,TGTGCCAGCAGCTTAGCGCAGGGGGGGACCCAGTACTTC
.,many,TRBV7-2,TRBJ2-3,CASNLAYDTDTQYF,TGTGCCAGCAACTTAGCATACGATACAGATACGCAGTATTTT
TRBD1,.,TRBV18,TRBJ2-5,CASSLTGTGGPKTQYF,TGTGCCAGCTCACTTACCGGGACAGGGGGCCCAAAGACCCAGTACTTC
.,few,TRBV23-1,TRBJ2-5,CASSQWRTWDQETQYF,TGCGCCAGCAGTCAATGGCGGACGTGGGACCAAGAGACCCAGTACTTC
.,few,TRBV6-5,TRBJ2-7,CASSYSLSGYEQYF,TGTGCCAGCAGTTACTCTCTGTCCGGTTACGAGCAGTACTTC
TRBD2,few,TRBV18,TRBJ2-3,CASSRTSGMGSTDTQYF,TGTGCCAGCTCACGGACTAGCGGGATGGGTAGCACAGATACGCAGTATTTT
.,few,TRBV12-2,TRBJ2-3,CASRSATDTQYF,TGTGCAAGTCGCTCGGCCACAGATACGCAGTATTTT
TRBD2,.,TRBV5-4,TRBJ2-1,CASSLAGSSGSREQFF,TGTGCCAGCAGCTTGGCAGGGTCTAGCGGGAGCCGTGAGCAGTTCTTC
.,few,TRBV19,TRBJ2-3,CASSPPFTDTQYF,TGTGCCAGTAGTCCGCCCTTCACAGATACGCAGTATTTT
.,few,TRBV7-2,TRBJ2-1,CASSLEGFSYGEQFF,TGTGCCAGCAGCTTAGAGGGGTTTAGCTACGGTGAGCAGTTCTTC
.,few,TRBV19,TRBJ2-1,CASSIEVLNNEQFF,TGTGCCAGTAGTATTGAAGTGCTGAACAATGAGCAGTTCTTC
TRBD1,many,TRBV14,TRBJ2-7,CASSQNRGPEQYF,TGTGCCAGCAGCCAAAACAGGGGGCCCGAGCAGTACTTC
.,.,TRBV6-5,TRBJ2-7,CASSRLGARQYF,TGTGCCAGCAGTCGACTGGGGGCTAGGCAGTACTTC
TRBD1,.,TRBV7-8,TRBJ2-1,CASSSVSVTGGAYNEQFF,TGTGCCAGCAGCTCAGTATCAGTGACAGGGGGCGCATACAATGAGCAGTTCTTC
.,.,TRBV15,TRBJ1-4,CATSRPQGGVTNEKLFF,TGTGCCACCAGCAGACCCCAGGGCGGGGTAACTAATGAAAAACTGTTTTTT
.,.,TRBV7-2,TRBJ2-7,CASSSSSGGAYEQYF,TGTGCCAGCAGCTCCTCTTCAGGGGGGGCCTACGAGCAGTACTTC
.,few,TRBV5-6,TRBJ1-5,CASSRGPLYSNQPQHF,TGTGCCAGCAGCAGGGGACCCCTTTATAGCAATCAGCCCCAGCATTTT
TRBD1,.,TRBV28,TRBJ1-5,CAARTGGNQPQHF,TGTGCCGCTAGGACAGGGGGCAATCAGCCCCAGCATTTT
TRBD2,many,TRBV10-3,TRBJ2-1,CAISGGTSGSSYNEQFF,TGTGCCATCAGTGGCGGGACTAGCGGAAGCTCCTACAATGAGCAGTTCTTC
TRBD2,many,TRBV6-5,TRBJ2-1,CASSYSAGVANEQFF,TGTGCCAGCAGTTACTCGGCGGGAGTGGCCAATGAGCAGTTCTTC
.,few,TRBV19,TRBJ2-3,CASSIWDTQYF,TGTGCCAGTAGTATCTGGGATACGCAGTATTTT
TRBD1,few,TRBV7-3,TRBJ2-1,CASGQAAYNEQFF,TGTGCCAGCGGACAGGCCGCCTACAATGAGCAGTTCTTC
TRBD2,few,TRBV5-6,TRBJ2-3,CASSLLADTDTQYF,TGTGCCAGCAGCCTACTAGCGGACACAGATACGCAGTATTTT
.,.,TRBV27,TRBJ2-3,CASREGRGTDTQYF,TGTGCCAGCAGAGAGGGAAGGGGCACAGATACGCAGTATTTT
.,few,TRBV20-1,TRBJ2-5,CSASGWETQYF,TGCAGTGCTTCGGGGTGGGAGACCCAGTACTTC
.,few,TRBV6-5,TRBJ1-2,CASSYWRPGAQYGYTF,TGTGCCAGCAGTTACTGGCGACCAGGGGCCCAATATGGCTACACCTTC
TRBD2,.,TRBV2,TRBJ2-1,CASSEVVASGREQFF,TGTGCCAGCAGTGAAGTCGTGGCTAGCGGGAGGGAGCAGTTCTTC
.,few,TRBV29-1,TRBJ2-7,CSVGDTYEQYF,TGCAGCGTTGGCGATACCTACGAGCAGTACTTC
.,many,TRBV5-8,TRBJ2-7,CASSLGREYEQYF,TGTGCCAGCAGCTTGGGTCGGGAGTACGAGCAGTACTTC
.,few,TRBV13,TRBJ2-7,CASSLVVGESPYEQYF,TGTGCCAGCAGCTTAGTTGTGGGAGAGTCCCCCTACGAGCAGTACTTC
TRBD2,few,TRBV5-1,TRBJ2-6,CASSLGLAGASGANVLTF,TGCGCCAGCAGCTTAGGCCTAGCGGGAGCATCTGGGGCCAACGTCCTGACTTTC
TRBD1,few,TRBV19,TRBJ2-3,CASSMGQGTDTQYF,TGTGCCAGTAGTATGGGACAGGGAACAGATACGCAGTATTTT
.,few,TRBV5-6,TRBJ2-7,CASSREAEQYF,TGTGCCAGCAGCCGGGAAGCCGAGCAGTACTTC